Described below is a single T cell receptor beta chain sequence and its context. The data are from a study of CD8 T cells in Susac syndrome. With random hexamers, about 0.5 to 1 ug RNA was reverse transcribed. An immunoSEQ multiplex PCR amplified TCR beta CDR3 over 54 Vbeta and 13 Jbeta. TCRdb independently ran MiXCR on the immunoSEQ multiplex PCR reads; one entry per CDR3 protein. This sample has 300,000 to 350,000 distinct CDR3 sequences, with 92% found just once. The multiple sclerosis control cohort comprised treatment-naive individuals presenting with stable or active relapsing-remitting disease. The sequenced material came from CD4+ T cells from PBMCs. This receptor was taken from a human donor with multiple sclerosis.

The DNA for the CDR3 is TGTGCCAGCAGTCCTCTAGCGGGAGGGCCCTCCTACGAGCAGTACTTC. This encodes CASSPLAGGPSYEQYF. The V and J genes are TRBV12-3 or TRBV12-4 and TRBJ2-7, with 12 bases aligning to TRBD2. This CDR3 contains 16 residues. The junction had 5 bases not matched to a gene; V was cut back by 5 bases and J by 0 bases.